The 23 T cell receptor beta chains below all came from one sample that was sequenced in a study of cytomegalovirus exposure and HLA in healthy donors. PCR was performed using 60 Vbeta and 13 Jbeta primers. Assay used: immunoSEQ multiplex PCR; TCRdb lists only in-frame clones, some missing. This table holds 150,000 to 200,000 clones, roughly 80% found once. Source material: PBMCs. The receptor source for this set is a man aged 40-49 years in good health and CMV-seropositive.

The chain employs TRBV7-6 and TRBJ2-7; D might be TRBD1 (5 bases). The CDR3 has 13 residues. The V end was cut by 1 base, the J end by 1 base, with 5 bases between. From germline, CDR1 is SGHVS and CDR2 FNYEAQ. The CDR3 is CASSLDRSYEQYF. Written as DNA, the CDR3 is TGTGCCAGCAGCTTAGACAGGTCCTACGAGCAGTACTTC.

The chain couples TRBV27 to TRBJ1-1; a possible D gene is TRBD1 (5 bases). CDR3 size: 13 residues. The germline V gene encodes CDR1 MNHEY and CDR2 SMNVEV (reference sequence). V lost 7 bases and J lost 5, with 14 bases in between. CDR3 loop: CASKRGGETEAFF. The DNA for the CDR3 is TGTGCCAGCAAGCGGGGCGGGGAGACTGAAGCTTTCTTT.

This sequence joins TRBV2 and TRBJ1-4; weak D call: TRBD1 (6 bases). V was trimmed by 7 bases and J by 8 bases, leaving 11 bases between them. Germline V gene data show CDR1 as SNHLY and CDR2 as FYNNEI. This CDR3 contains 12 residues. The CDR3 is CASNPGVEKLFF. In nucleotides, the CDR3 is TGTGCCAGCAACCCAGGGGTGGAAAAACTGTTTTTT.

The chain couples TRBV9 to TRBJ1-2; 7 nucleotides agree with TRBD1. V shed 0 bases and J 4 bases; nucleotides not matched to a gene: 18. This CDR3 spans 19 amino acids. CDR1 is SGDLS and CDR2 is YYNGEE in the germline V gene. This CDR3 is CASSVGGSAGGSSAYGYTF. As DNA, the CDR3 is TGTGCCAGCAGCGTAGGCGGTTCGGCAGGGGGGAGTTCGGCCTATGGCTACACCTTC.

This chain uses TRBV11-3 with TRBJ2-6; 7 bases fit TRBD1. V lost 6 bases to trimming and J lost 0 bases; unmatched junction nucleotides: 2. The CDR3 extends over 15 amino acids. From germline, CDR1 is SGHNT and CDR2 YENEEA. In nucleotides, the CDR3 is TGTGCCAGCAGTTCAGGGGGCTCTGGGGCCAACGTCCTGACTTTC. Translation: CASSSGGSGANVLTF.

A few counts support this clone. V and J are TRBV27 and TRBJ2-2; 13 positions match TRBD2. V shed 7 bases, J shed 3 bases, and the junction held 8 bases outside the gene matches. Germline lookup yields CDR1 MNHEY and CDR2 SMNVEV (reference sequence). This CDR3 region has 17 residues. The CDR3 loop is CASTGTSGVADTGELFF. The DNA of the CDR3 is TGTGCCAGCACCGGGACTAGCGGGGTAGCCGACACCGGGGAGCTGTTTTTT.

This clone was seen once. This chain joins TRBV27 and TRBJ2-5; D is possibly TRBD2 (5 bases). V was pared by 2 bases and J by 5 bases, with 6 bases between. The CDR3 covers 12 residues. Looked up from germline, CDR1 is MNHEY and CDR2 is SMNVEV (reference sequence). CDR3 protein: CASSLEGETQYF. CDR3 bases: TGTGCCAGCAGTTTAGAGGGTGAGACCCAGTACTTC.

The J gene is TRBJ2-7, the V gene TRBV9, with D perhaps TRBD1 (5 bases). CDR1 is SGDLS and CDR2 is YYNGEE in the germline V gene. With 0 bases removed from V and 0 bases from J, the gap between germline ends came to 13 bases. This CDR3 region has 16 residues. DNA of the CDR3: TGTGCCAGCAGCGTAGGTAGGGGTCTCAGCTCCTACGAGCAGTACTTC. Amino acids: CASSVGRGLSSYEQYF.

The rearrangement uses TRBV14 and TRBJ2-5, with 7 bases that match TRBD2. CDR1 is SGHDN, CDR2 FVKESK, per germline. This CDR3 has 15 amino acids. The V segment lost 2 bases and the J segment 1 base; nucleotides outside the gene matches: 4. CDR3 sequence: CASSQSAGVQETQYF. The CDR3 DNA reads TGTGCCAGCAGCCAATCGGCGGGGGTCCAAGAGACCCAGTACTTC.

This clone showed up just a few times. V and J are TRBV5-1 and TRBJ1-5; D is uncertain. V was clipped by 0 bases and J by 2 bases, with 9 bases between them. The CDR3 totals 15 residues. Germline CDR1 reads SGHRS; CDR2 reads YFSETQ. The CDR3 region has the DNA TGCGCCAGCAGCTTGGAGGGAGCCGGCAATCAGCCCCAGCATTTT. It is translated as CASSLEGAGNQPQHF.

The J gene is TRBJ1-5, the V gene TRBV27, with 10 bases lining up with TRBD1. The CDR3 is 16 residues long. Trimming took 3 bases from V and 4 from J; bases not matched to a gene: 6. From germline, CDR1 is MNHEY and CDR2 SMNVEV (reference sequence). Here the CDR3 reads CASSFVGQGSNQPQHF. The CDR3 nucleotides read TGTGCCAGCAGTTTCGTGGGACAGGGGTCAAATCAGCCCCAGCATTTT.

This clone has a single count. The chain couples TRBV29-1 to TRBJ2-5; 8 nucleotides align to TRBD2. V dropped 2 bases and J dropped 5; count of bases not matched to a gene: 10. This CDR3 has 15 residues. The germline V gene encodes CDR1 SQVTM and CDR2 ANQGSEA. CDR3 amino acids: CSVETGGAGVETQYF. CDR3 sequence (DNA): TGCAGCGTTGAAACGGGGGGGGCGGGGGTGGAGACCCAGTACTTC. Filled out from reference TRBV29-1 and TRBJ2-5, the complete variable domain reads SAVISQKPSRDICQRGTSLTIQCQVDSQVTMMFWYRQQPGQSLTLIATANQGSEATYESGFVIDKFPISRPNLTFSTLTVSNMSPEDSSIYLCSVETGGAGVETQYFGPGTRLLVL.

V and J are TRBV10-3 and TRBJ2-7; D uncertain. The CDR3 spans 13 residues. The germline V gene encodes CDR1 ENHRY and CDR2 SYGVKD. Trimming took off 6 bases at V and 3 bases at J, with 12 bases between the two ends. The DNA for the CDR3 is TGTGCCATCAGGTTGAGTGATGGCTACGAGCAGTACTTC. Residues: CAIRLSDGYEQYF.

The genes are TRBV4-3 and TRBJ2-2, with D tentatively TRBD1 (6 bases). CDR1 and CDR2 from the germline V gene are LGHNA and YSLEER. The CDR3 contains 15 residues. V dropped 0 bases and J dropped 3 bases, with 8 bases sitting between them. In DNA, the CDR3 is TGCGCCAGCAGCCAAGACAGGGGCGACACCGGGGAGCTGTTTTTT. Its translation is CASSQDRGDTGELFF.

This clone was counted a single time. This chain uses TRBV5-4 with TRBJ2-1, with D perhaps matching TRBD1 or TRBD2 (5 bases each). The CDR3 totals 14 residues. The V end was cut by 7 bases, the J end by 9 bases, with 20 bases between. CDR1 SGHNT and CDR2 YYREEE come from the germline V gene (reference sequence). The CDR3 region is CASALGPAAGEQFF. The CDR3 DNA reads TGTGCCAGCGCCTTGGGACCAGCCGCGGGTGAGCAGTTCTTC.

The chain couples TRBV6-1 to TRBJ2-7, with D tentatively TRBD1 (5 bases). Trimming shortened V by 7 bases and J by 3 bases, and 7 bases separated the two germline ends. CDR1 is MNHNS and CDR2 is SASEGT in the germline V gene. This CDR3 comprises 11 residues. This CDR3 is CASTDSYEQYF. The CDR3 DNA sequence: TGTGCCAGCACTGACAGCTACGAGCAGTACTTC.

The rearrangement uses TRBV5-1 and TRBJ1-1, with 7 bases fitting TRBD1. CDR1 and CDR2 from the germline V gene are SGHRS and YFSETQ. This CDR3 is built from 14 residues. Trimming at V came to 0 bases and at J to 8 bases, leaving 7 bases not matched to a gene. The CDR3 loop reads CASSLDRYRGEAFF. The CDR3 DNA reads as TGCGCCAGCAGCTTGGACCGGTACAGGGGAGAAGCTTTCTTT.

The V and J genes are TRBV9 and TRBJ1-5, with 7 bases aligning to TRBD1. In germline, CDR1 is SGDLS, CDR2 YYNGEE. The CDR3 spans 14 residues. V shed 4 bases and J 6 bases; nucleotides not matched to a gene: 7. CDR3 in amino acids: CASSRTGGGQPQHF. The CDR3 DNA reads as TGTGCCAGCAGCCGGACAGGAGGGGGTCAGCCCCAGCATTTT.

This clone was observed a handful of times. The CDR3 coding sequence is TGTGCCAGCGGTAGTGTAGGGGACACCGGGGAGCTGTTTTTT. Amino acids: CASGSVGDTGELFF. The V call is TRBV27, the J call TRBJ2-2, with a weak D call TRBD1 (5 bases). The CDR3 consists of 14 residues. V lost 8 bases and J lost 3, with 13 bases in between. Germline V gene sequence: CDR1 MNHEY, CDR2 SMNVEV (reference sequence).

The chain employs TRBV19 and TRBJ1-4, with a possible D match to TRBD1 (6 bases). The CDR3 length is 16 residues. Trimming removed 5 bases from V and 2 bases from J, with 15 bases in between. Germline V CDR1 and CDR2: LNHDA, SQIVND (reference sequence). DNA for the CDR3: TGTGCCAGTAGTCCGACGGGGAGGGGGACTAATGAAAAACTGTTTTTT. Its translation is CASSPTGRGTNEKLFF.

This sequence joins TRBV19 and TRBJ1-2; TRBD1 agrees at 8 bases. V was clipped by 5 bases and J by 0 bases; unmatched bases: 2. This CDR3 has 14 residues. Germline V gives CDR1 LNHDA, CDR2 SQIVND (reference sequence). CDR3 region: CASSHRGTNYGYTF. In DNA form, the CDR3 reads TGTGCCAGTAGTCACAGGGGGACTAACTATGGCTACACCTTC.

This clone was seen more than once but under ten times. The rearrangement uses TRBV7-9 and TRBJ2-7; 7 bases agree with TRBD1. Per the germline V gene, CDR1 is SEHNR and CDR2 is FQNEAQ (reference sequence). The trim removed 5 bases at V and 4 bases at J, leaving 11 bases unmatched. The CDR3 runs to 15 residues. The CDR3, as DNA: TGTGCCAGCAGCGAGCCCAGGACAGGATCATACGAGCAGTACTTC. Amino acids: CASSEPRTGSYEQYF.

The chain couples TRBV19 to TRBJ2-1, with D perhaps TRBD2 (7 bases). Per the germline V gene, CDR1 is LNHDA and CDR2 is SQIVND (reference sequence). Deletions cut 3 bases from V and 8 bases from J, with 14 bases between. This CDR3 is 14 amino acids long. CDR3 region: CASSMRGGLYEQFF. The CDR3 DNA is TGTGCCAGTAGTATGAGGGGGGGCCTATATGAGCAGTTCTTC. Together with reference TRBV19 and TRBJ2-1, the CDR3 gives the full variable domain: DGGITQSPKYLFRKEGQNVTLSCEQNLNHDAMYWYRQDPGQGLRLIYYSQIVNDFQKGDIAEGYSVSREKKESFPLTVTSAQKNPTAFYLCASSMRGGLYEQFFGPGTRLTVL.